The clone carrying this T cell receptor beta chain was recorded at least ten times. This sample stems from a study of T cells in Graves' hyperthyroidism and ophthalmopathy. RNA transcripts served as the template for amplifying TCR beta CDR3 regions. The study used the HTBI primer set for a first-round RT-PCR of the TCR CDR3. TCRdb itself ran the multiplex PCR reads through MiXCR, one entry per CDR3 protein. The sample has fewer than 350,000 distinct CDR3 sequences, around 18% seen once; the top ten hold 15% to 18%. Germline V lookup: CDR1 SNHLY, CDR2 FYNNEI. The V end lost 1 base, the J end lost 4 bases, and 4 bases lay between the germline ends. CDR3 length: 12 amino acids.

This sequence was found in a woman in her thirties or forties with Graves' ophthalmopathy. The chain carries TRBV2 and TRBJ1-2, with D unclear. The specimen was blood. The CDR3 region has the DNA TGTGCCAGCAGTGAAGGCCCCTATGGCTACACCTTC. It encodes CASSEGPYGYTF.